This passage covers 14 T cell receptor beta chains from one sample sequenced in a study of T cells in tumors after PD-1 blockade. This table comes from immunoSEQ multiplex PCR, and its TCRdb copy is limited to in-frame clones, with some not included. The data show 45,000 to 60,000 clones, about four fifths seen once. The sequencing used PBMCs, collected before anti-PD-1 treatment. The origin of the receptors is a human donor with basal cell carcinoma.

The chain has TRBV15 and TRBJ2-5; 14 nucleotides align to TRBD2. The CDR3 sequence is 19 residues long. V lost 3 bases and J lost 2; bases outside the gene matches: 11. Per germline, CDR1 LNHNV and CDR2 YYDKDF (reference sequence). DNA of the CDR3: TGTGCCACCAGCAGGGACTGGACTAGCGGGAGGAAAGTTCAAGAGACCCAGTACTTC. Its translation is CATSRDWTSGRKVQETQYF.

The gene calls are TRBV24-1 and TRBJ2-4; D is undetermined. The CDR3 loop spans 12 amino acids. V was trimmed by 1 base and J by 8 bases, leaving 5 bases between them. Germline loops: CDR1 KGHDR, CDR2 SFDVKD. DNA of the CDR3: TGTGCCACCAGTGATTTCCGGGACATTCAGTACTTC. It specifies CATSDFRDIQYF.

The V call is TRBV10-1, the J call TRBJ2-1; 8 positions agree with TRBD2. V was pared by 0 bases and J by 5 bases, with 0 bases of the junction left unmatched. The length of the CDR3 is 14 residues. Germline lookup yields CDR1 WNHNN and CDR2 SYGVQD (reference sequence). CDR3 sequence: CASSESSGNNEQFF. The CDR3, as DNA: TGCGCCAGCAGTGAGTCTAGCGGGAACAATGAGCAGTTCTTC.

This clone appeared a single time. The chain is built from TRBV18 and TRBJ1-5; tentatively, D is TRBD1 (5 bases). V lost 2 bases and J lost 2, with 7 bases in between. CDR1 is KGHSH and CDR2 is LQKENI in the germline V gene. CDR3 length equals 14 residues. CDR3: CASSPGDGNQPQHF. In DNA, the CDR3 is TGTGCCAGCTCACCAGGGGACGGCAATCAGCCCCAGCATTTT.

The chain employs TRBV2 and TRBJ2-1; D is ambiguous. V was clipped by 4 bases and J by 5 bases, with 12 bases between them. The V gene's germline CDR1 is SNHLY and CDR2 FYNNEI. The CDR3 consists of 14 residues. CDR3 region: CASSGAGFNNEQFF. As DNA, the CDR3 is TGTGCCAGCAGTGGGGCAGGTTTTAACAATGAGCAGTTCTTC.

The chain joins TRBV28 to TRBJ1-2; 10 bases are a match to TRBD1. V was pared by 8 bases and J by 3 bases, with 6 bases of the junction left unmatched. Per germline, CDR1 MDHEN and CDR2 SYDVKM. The CDR3 is 14 amino acids. The CDR3 nucleotides read TGTGCCAGCCTAGGACAGGGGGGACACTATGGCTACACCTTC. This sequence encodes CASLGQGGHYGYTF.

V is TRBV23-1 and J is TRBJ1-5; D is undetermined. TRBV23-1 is an ORF, with its function uncertain. The CDR3 runs 16 residues. Between the trimmed V and J ends, which lost 1 base and 5 bases, there was a span of 15 bases. CDR3 amino acids: CASSQLRWSYYQPQHF. The CDR3 DNA follows: TGCGCCAGCAGTCAATTGAGGTGGTCCTACTATCAGCCCCAGCATTTT.

This chain joins TRBV5-6 and TRBJ2-3, with 7 bases aligning to TRBD1. V lost 4 bases and J lost 5; bases outside the gene matches: 7. This CDR3 comprises 14 residues. In germline, CDR1 is SGHDT, CDR2 YYEEEE. CDR3 in amino acids: CASSGYRGQDTQYF. CDR3 DNA: TGTGCCAGCAGCGGCTACAGGGGTCAAGATACGCAGTATTTT.

The V call is TRBV10-1, the J call TRBJ1-1; 9 positions agree with TRBD1. This CDR3 has 15 residues. Germline CDR1 reads WNHNN; CDR2 reads SYGVQD (reference sequence). V gave up 5 bases and J gave up 1 base; unmatched junction bases: 5. Here the CDR3 DNA reads TGCGCCAGCAGTAATACAGGGGGCACGAACACTGAAGCTTTCTTT. This translates into CASSNTGGTNTEAFF.

V usage is TRBV27 and J usage is TRBJ2-3, with a possible D match to TRBD2 (5 bases). Trimming left V 3 bases short and J 4 bases short, with 17 bases between. CDR1 is MNHEY, CDR2 SMNVEV, per germline (reference sequence). This CDR3 has 16 residues. The CDR3 reads CASSFRRPGGADTQYF. The CDR3 nucleotides are TGTGCCAGCAGTTTCCGGCGCCCCGGAGGAGCAGATACGCAGTATTTT.

The chain is built from TRBV3-1 (or the pseudogene TRBV3-2) and TRBJ2-3; D unclear. Between the trimmed V and J ends, which lost 5 bases and 1 base, there was a span of 7 bases. There are 13 residues in the CDR3. CDR1 LGHDT and CDR2 YNNKEL come from the germline V gene (reference sequence). Written as DNA, the CDR3 is TGTGCCAGCAGCACCCCTGGCACAGATACGCAGTATTTT. This gives the protein CASSTPGTDTQYF.

J is TRBJ2-5 and V is TRBV10-2, with D unclear. This CDR3 spans 12 amino acids. The germline V gene encodes CDR1 WSHSY and CDR2 SAAADI. V was shortened by 0 bases and J by 5 bases, with 4 bases between the two germline ends. In nucleotides, the CDR3 is TGCGCCAGCAGTGAGTCTAAGGAGACCCAGTACTTC. Translating gives CASSESKETQYF.

The chain couples TRBV7-3 to TRBJ2-5; 11 nucleotides align to TRBD1. CDR1 and CDR2 (germline): SGHTA, FQGTGA. This CDR3 contains 14 residues. With 5 bases clipped from V and 4 bases from J, the junction kept 3 bases outside the gene matches. In DNA form, the CDR3 reads TGTGCCAGCAGCCGGACAGGGGGCGCAGAGACCCAGTACTTC. Its translation: CASSRTGGAETQYF.

The V call is TRBV7-2, the J call TRBJ2-7, with 10 bases that match TRBD2. This CDR3 region has 15 residues. Germline CDR1 is SGHTA and CDR2 is FQGNSA. V dropped 1 base and J dropped 5; count of bases not matched to a gene: 5. Written as DNA, the CDR3 is TGTGCCAGCAGCTTAGTTCTAGCGGGAGCTAACGAGCAGTACTTC. Its protein is CASSLVLAGANEQYF.